These T cell receptor beta chains were read from a single sample in a study of shared clonotypes between healthy human individuals. Here immunoSEQ multiplex PCR was the method, and the copy in TCRdb shows in-frame clones only, minus some. This sample yields roughly 1,600,000 clones, of which roughly 98.5% are seen a single time; about 0.35% belongs to the top ten. Sequencing was performed on naive CD4+ T cells sorted from blood. Receptor source: a man between 25 and 39 years old in good health. The CDR3 runs from the conserved cysteine through the conserved F or W. A D gene is named only where the DNA matches it firmly.

v_gene: TRBV27; j_gene: TRBJ2-7; d_gene: TRBD1; CDR3aa: CASSFDRGYEQYF
v_gene: TRBV28; j_gene: TRBJ1-5; d_gene: NA; CDR3aa: CASSPGGYWQPQHF
v_gene: TRBV5-6; j_gene: TRBJ2-5; d_gene: NA; CDR3aa: CASSLVPGFETQYF
v_gene: TRBV5-1; j_gene: TRBJ2-1; d_gene: TRBD1; CDR3aa: CASSRGPLNLNHEQFF
v_gene: TRBV7-9; j_gene: TRBJ1-1; d_gene: NA; CDR3aa: CAGGGSRGNTEAFF
v_gene: TRBV2; j_gene: TRBJ1-5; d_gene: TRBD1; CDR3aa: CASSGYRGNQPQHF
v_gene: TRBV7-2; j_gene: TRBJ2-1; d_gene: NA; CDR3aa: CASSLELAGYNEQFF
v_gene: TRBV4-2; j_gene: TRBJ1-3; d_gene: NA; CDR3aa: CASSQDNNSGNTIYF
v_gene: TRBV6-5; j_gene: TRBJ2-2; d_gene: NA; CDR3aa: CASSYSRINVGGELFF
v_gene: TRBV21-1; j_gene: TRBJ2-7; d_gene: NA; CDR3aa: CASSRRTGYYEQYF
v_gene: TRBV18; j_gene: TRBJ2-5; d_gene: NA; CDR3aa: CASSPGTETQYF
v_gene: TRBV9; j_gene: TRBJ1-1; d_gene: NA; CDR3aa: CASSVGVGVNTEAFF
v_gene: TRBV7-3; j_gene: TRBJ1-4; d_gene: TRBD1; CDR3aa: CASSFGQGLGKLFF
v_gene: TRBV6-1; j_gene: TRBJ2-5; d_gene: NA; CDR3aa: CASRAGGGETQYF
v_gene: TRBV7-3; j_gene: TRBJ2-3; d_gene: NA; CDR3aa: CASSPNRVGGTDTQYF
v_gene: TRBV9; j_gene: TRBJ2-1; d_gene: NA; CDR3aa: CASSEGRSYNEQFF
v_gene: TRBV5-1; j_gene: TRBJ1-4; d_gene: NA; CDR3aa: CASSLGASREKLFF
v_gene: TRBV9; j_gene: TRBJ2-5; d_gene: TRBD1; CDR3aa: CASSVADRDTGETQYF
v_gene: TRBV18; j_gene: TRBJ1-1; d_gene: NA; CDR3aa: CASSPLTEPNTEAFF
v_gene: TRBV2; j_gene: TRBJ2-7; d_gene: NA; CDR3aa: CASTRDTLFRDPYEQYF
v_gene: TRBV7-6; j_gene: TRBJ2-1; d_gene: TRBD2; CDR3aa: CASSAPGLAGGEAYNEQFF
v_gene: TRBV5-1; j_gene: TRBJ2-7; d_gene: TRBD2; CDR3aa: CASSPYTGTSVSPYEQYF
v_gene: TRBV25-1; j_gene: TRBJ2-1; d_gene: TRBD2; CDR3aa: CASRSGGSYNEQFF
v_gene: TRBV7-3; j_gene: TRBJ2-7; d_gene: NA; CDR3aa: CASSLILGVGEQYF
v_gene: TRBV5-1; j_gene: TRBJ2-3; d_gene: TRBD2; CDR3aa: CASSSLLEGGTDTQYF
v_gene: TRBV7-9; j_gene: TRBJ2-7; d_gene: TRBD1; CDR3aa: CASSLKGTGGSYEQYF
v_gene: TRBV4-2; j_gene: TRBJ1-5; d_gene: NA; CDR3aa: CASSQDGHNNQPQHF
v_gene: TRBV12-5; j_gene: TRBJ2-3; d_gene: TRBD2; CDR3aa: CASGLVHGLAGLTDTQYF
v_gene: TRBV28; j_gene: TRBJ1-1; d_gene: NA; CDR3aa: CASSTPERNNEAFF
v_gene: TRBV10-3; j_gene: TRBJ2-2; d_gene: NA; CDR3aa: CAIGPNTGELFF
v_gene: TRBV9; j_gene: TRBJ1-2; d_gene: NA; CDR3aa: CASTEIGEGPYGYTF
v_gene: TRBV4-3; j_gene: TRBJ2-7; d_gene: TRBD1; CDR3aa: CASSQPGQGLNEQYF
v_gene: TRBV9; j_gene: TRBJ2-1; d_gene: NA; CDR3aa: CASSLRGDNYNEQFF
v_gene: TRBV27; j_gene: TRBJ2-7; d_gene: TRBD1; CDR3aa: CASSYTQTGFLGYEQYF
v_gene: TRBV7-9; j_gene: TRBJ2-3; d_gene: NA; CDR3aa: CASSFGTLSTDTQYF
v_gene: TRBV20-1; j_gene: TRBJ2-7; d_gene: NA; CDR3aa: CSAKRVYEQYF
v_gene: TRBV5-5; j_gene: TRBJ1-5; d_gene: TRBD1; CDR3aa: CASSPTGGREPQHF
v_gene: TRBV29-1; j_gene: TRBJ2-7; d_gene: NA; CDR3aa: CSVGTGVGLEQYF
v_gene: TRBV15; j_gene: TRBJ1-2; d_gene: NA; CDR3aa: CATSRQGNRGGYTF
v_gene: TRBV5-1; j_gene: TRBJ2-1; d_gene: TRBD2; CDR3aa: CASSLVASGDNEQFF
v_gene: TRBV28; j_gene: TRBJ1-2; d_gene: TRBD1; CDR3aa: CASSFSTGQATNYGYTF
v_gene: TRBV7-8; j_gene: TRBJ1-2; d_gene: TRBD1; CDR3aa: CASSLARRQGRHGYTF
v_gene: TRBV5-1; j_gene: TRBJ2-1; d_gene: TRBD2; CDR3aa: CASSTGPGLAGISSYNEQFF
v_gene: TRBV28; j_gene: TRBJ2-1; d_gene: NA; CDR3aa: CASRSGRETPYNEQFF
v_gene: TRBV6-6; j_gene: TRBJ2-7; d_gene: NA; CDR3aa: CASSLPGTYEQYF
v_gene: TRBV28; j_gene: TRBJ1-4; d_gene: NA; CDR3aa: CASRRFGGAEKLFF